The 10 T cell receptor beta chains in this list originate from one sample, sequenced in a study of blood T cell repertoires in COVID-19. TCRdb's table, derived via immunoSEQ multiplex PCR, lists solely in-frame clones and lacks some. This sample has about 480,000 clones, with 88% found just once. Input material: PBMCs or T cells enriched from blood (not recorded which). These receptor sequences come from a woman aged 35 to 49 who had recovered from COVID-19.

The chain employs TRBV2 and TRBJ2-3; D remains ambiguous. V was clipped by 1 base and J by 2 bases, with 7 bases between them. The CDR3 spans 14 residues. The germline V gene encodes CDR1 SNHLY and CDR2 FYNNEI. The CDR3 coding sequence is TGTGCCAGCAGTGAAGACGAGCTCACAGATACGCAGTATTTT. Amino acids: CASSEDELTDTQYF.

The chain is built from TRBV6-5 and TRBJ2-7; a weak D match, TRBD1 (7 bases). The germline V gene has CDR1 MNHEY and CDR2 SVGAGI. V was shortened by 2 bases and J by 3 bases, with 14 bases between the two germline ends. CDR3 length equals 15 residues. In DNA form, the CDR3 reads TGTGCCAGCAGTTACCGGAGACAGGGAGGCTACGAGCAGTACTTC. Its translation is CASSYRRQGGYEQYF.

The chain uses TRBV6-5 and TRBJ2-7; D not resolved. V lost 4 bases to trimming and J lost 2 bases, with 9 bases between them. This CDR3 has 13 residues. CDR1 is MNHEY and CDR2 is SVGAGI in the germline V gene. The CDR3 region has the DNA TGTGCCAGCAGTTCCCTAGTTCCCTACGAGCAGTACTTC. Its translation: CASSSLVPYEQYF.

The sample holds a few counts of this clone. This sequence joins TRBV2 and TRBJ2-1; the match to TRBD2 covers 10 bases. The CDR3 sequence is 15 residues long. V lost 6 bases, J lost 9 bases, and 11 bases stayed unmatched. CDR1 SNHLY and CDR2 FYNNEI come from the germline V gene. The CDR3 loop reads CASSDPAGGGGEQFF. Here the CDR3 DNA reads TGTGCCAGCAGCGACCCAGCGGGAGGGGGGGGTGAGCAGTTCTTC.

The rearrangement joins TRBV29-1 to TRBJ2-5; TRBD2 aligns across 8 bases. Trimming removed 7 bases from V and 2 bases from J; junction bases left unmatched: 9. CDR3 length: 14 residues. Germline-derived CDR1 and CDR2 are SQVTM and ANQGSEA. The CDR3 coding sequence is TGCAGCGCTACTAGCGGAGCTTTTCAAGAGACCCAGTACTTC. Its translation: CSATSGAFQETQYF.

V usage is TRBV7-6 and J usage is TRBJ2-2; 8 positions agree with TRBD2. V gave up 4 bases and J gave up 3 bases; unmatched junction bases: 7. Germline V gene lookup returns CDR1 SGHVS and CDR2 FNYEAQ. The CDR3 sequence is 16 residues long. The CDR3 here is CASSSRPGGDTGELFF. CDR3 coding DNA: TGTGCCAGCAGCTCCAGACCGGGGGGGGACACCGGGGAGCTGTTTTTT.

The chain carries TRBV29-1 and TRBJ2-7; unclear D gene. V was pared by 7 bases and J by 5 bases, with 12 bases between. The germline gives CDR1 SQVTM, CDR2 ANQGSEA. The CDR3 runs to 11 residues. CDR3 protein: CSAERRNEQYF. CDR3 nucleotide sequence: TGCAGCGCCGAGAGGCGGAACGAGCAGTACTTC.

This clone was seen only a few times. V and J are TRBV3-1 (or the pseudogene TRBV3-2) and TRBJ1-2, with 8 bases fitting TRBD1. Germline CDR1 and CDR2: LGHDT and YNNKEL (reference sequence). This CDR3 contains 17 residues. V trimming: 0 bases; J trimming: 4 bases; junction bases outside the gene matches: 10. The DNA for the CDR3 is TGTGCCAGCAGCCAAGATCTACTGGGACAGGCGATCTATGGCTACACCTTC. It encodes CASSQDLLGQAIYGYTF.

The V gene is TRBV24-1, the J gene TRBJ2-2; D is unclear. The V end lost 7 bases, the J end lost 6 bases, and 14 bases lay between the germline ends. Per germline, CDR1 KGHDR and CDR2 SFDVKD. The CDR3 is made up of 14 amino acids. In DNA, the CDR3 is TGTGCCACCAGGACCCCCAAAGCGTCCGGGGAGCTGTTTTTT. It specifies CATRTPKASGELFF.

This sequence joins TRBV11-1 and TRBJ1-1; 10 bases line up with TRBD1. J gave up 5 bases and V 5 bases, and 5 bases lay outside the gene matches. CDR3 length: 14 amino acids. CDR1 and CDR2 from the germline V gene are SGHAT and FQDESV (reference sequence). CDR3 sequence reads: CASSQDRGGTEAFF. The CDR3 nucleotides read TGTGCCAGCAGCCAGGACAGGGGGGGAACTGAAGCTTTCTTT.